Presented here are 21 T cell receptor beta chains from one specimen sequenced in a study of T cells in Graves' hyperthyroidism and ophthalmopathy. RNA transcripts gave rise to amplified TCR beta CDR3 regions. First-round RT-PCR of the TCR CDR3 relied on the HTBI primer set. One entry per CDR3 protein, called by TCRdb with MiXCR from the multiplex PCR reads. The sample shows 600,000 to 700,000 distinct CDR3 sequences, 14% to 15% of them seen only once. Sequenced: blood. These receptors came from a woman between 40 and 50 years old with Graves' ophthalmopathy.

In its sample, this clonotype was seen many times. The CDR3 is CAWARTGSSEAFF. The DNA of the CDR3 is TGTGCCTGGGCAAGGACAGGATCATCTGAAGCTTTCTTT. The J gene is TRBJ1-1, the V gene TRBV30; TRBD1 aligns across 7 bases. V lost 5 bases to trimming and J lost 6 bases; unmatched junction nucleotides: 9. Germline V lookup: CDR1 GTSNPN, CDR2 SVGIG (reference sequence). This CDR3 region has 13 residues.

This clonotype has more than one count but fewer than ten. The V gene is TRBV6-1, the J gene TRBJ2-4; D gene unclear. CDR3 length equals 14 residues. V gave up 6 bases and J gave up 0 bases, with 9 bases separating them. Per germline, CDR1 MNHNS and CDR2 SASEGT. The CDR3 sequence: CASRAEEAKNIQYF. CDR3 DNA sequence: TGTGCCAGCAGGGCCGAAGAAGCCAAAAACATTCAGTACTTC.

CDR3 nucleotide sequence: TGTGCCAGCGTACGACAACCCCACCAGAGCACTGAAGCTTTCTTT. Its translation: CASVRQPHQSTEAFF. This chain links TRBV6-1 with TRBJ1-1; D remains unclear. The germline gives CDR1 MNHNS, CDR2 SASEGT. V was clipped by 8 bases and J by 4 bases, with 20 bases between them. CDR3 length: 15 amino acids.

This clonotype was detected many times. The rearrangement joins TRBV28 to TRBJ2-7, with 9 bases fitting TRBD2. The CDR3 sequence is 15 residues long. The J segment lost 0 bases and the V segment lost 6 bases, leaving 6 bases of the junction unmatched. Per the germline V gene, CDR1 is MDHEN and CDR2 is SYDVKM. The CDR3 coding sequence is TGTGCCAGCAGCTGGACTAGCGAGAGCTCCTACGAGCAGTACTTC. Translating it yields CASSWTSESSYEQYF.

This clonotype was detected only a few times. The chain links TRBV28 to TRBJ2-4; D not certain. V dropped 4 bases and J dropped 1 base, with 8 bases sitting between them. The CDR3 length is 14 residues. The germline gives CDR1 MDHEN, CDR2 SYDVKM. The CDR3 DNA follows: TGTGCCAGCAGTTCCCTCGGGGCCAAAAACATTCAGTACTTC. Protein: CASSSLGAKNIQYF.

This clonotype was counted at least ten times. The chain is built from TRBV9 and TRBJ2-7; 10 bases map to TRBD1. The CDR3 loop spans 15 amino acids. The germline gives CDR1 SGDLS, CDR2 YYNGEE. V lost 4 bases to trimming and J lost 4 bases; unmatched junction nucleotides: 8. The chain's CDR3 is CASSPQPGQGYEQYF. DNA for the CDR3: TGTGCCAGCAGCCCTCAACCGGGACAGGGGTACGAGCAGTACTTC.

This clonotype was recorded many times. This chain links TRBV12-3 or TRBV12-4 with TRBJ1-2; TRBD1 is a possible D gene (6 bases). Trimming left V 5 bases short and J 3 bases short, with 10 bases between. This CDR3 spans 13 amino acids. This chain's CDR3 is CASSGGTYYGYTF. DNA for the CDR3: TGTGCCAGCAGTGGAGGGACATACTATGGCTACACCTTC.

V is TRBV30 and J is TRBJ2-7; perhaps TRBD2 as D (6 bases). This CDR3 contains 11 residues. The germline V gene has CDR1 GTSNPN and CDR2 SVGIG (reference sequence). The ends were cut back, 2 bases at V and 6 bases at J, with 8 bases in the middle. The CDR3 is CAWSLGGEQYF. The CDR3, as DNA: TGTGCCTGGAGTCTGGGGGGCGAGCAGTACTTC.

This clonotype came up many times. The chain joins TRBV20-1 to TRBJ2-7; 11 bases fit TRBD2. Germline V gives CDR1 DFQATT, CDR2 SNEGSKA (reference sequence). The CDR3 length is 12 residues. V lost 5 bases and J lost 6; bases outside the gene matches: 3. The CDR3 here is CSAASGRFEQYF. The CDR3 region has the DNA TGCAGTGCTGCTAGCGGGAGGTTCGAGCAGTACTTC.

This clonotype was picked up many times. The chain combines TRBV9 with TRBJ2-7; D call uncertain. Trimming took 0 bases from V and 0 from J, leaving 13 bases between them. CDR3 length: 16 amino acids. Germline lookup yields CDR1 SGDLS and CDR2 YYNGEE. CDR3 coding DNA: TGTGCCAGCAGCGTAGGCGATACAGCAAGCTCCTACGAGCAGTACTTC. Protein: CASSVGDTASSYEQYF.

The chain is built from TRBV6-2 or TRBV6-3 and TRBJ2-7; 7 bases fit TRBD2. Trimming at V came to 2 bases and at J to 2 bases, leaving 12 bases not matched to a gene. The CDR3 is made up of 17 amino acids. CDR1 and CDR2 (germline): MNHEY, SVGEGT. CDR3 nucleotides: TGTGCCAGCAGTTACATCGTATGGCGGGAGTCCCCCTACGAGCAGTACTTC. This codes for CASSYIVWRESPYEQYF.

At least ten counts were recorded for this clonotype. The junction departs from germline at one end; a sequencing error may be responsible. The rearrangement links TRBV10-3 to TRBJ2-2; D might be TRBD1 (6 bases). Germline V CDR1 and CDR2: ENHRY, SYGVKD. This CDR3 is 16 amino acids long. The CDR3: CASSESQGIGTGELFF. The DNA for the CDR3 is TGTGCCAGCAGTGAGTCTCAGGGGATAGGCACCGGGGAGCTGTTTTTT.

This clonotype was seen repeatedly, ten times or more. The V gene is TRBV27, the J gene TRBJ2-2; 13 bases map to TRBD2. The germline gives CDR1 MNHEY, CDR2 SMNVEV (reference sequence). V was pared by 4 bases and J by 5 bases, with 7 bases of the junction left unmatched. This CDR3 has 17 residues. CDR3 sequence reads: CASSSQETSGRTGELFF. CDR3 bases: TGTGCCAGCAGTTCACAAGAGACTAGCGGGAGGACCGGGGAGCTGTTTTTT.

This clonotype was recorded many times. The chain recombines TRBV10-3 with TRBJ2-4, with unresolved D. The V gene lost 0 bases and the J gene lost 8 bases, with 5 bases spanning the gap. CDR3 length equals 12 residues. The germline V gene encodes CDR1 ENHRY and CDR2 SYGVKD. In DNA, the CDR3 is TGTGCCATCAGTGAGTCGGACGACATTCAGTACTTC. As protein: CAISESDDIQYF.

This clonotype was found many times. The chain is built from TRBV7-3 and TRBJ1-2; no reliable D call. The CDR3 is made up of 14 amino acids. The ends were cut back, 0 bases at V and 7 bases at J, with 12 bases in the middle. The germline gives CDR1 SGHTA, CDR2 FQGTGA. This CDR3 reads CASSLTDGIGGYTF. The DNA of the CDR3 is TGTGCCAGCAGCTTAACGGATGGGATAGGTGGCTACACCTTC.

This clonotype was seen at least ten times. The chain employs TRBV30 and TRBJ2-5, with D unclear. Per germline, CDR1 GTSNPN and CDR2 SVGIG (reference sequence). The CDR3 is 13 amino acids. The V end lost 7 bases, the J end lost 4 bases, and 16 bases lay between the germline ends. The CDR3 spells CAYTYPGPETQYF. The CDR3, as DNA: TGTGCCTACACCTACCCCGGTCCAGAGACCCAGTACTTC.

There are many counts of this clonotype. This chain uses TRBV11-3 with TRBJ1-2; 8 bases fit TRBD1. The germline gives CDR1 SGHNT, CDR2 YENEEA. J was trimmed by 0 bases and V by 3 bases; bases with no gene match: 3. This CDR3 has 15 amino acids. Here the CDR3 DNA reads TGTGCCAGCAGCTTTTCGGGACAGGCTAACTATGGCTACACCTTC. This translates into CASSFSGQANYGYTF.

J is TRBJ2-5 and V is TRBV5-1; 8 positions match TRBD1. The V and J ends lost 4 bases and 0 bases, in that order; junction bases with no gene match: 5. Germline values: CDR1 SGHRS, CDR2 YFSETQ. There are 15 residues in the CDR3. In nucleotides, the CDR3 is TGCGCCAGCAGCGCCGGGACAGGATACCAAGAGACCCAGTACTTC. Translated: CASSAGTGYQETQYF.

This chain uses TRBV5-5 with TRBJ1-5; TRBD1 might be the D (5 bases). The CDR3 loop spans 14 amino acids. V lost 5 bases and J 6 bases, leaving 15 bases between the germline ends. The V gene's germline CDR1 is SGHKS and CDR2 YYEKEE (reference sequence). The CDR3 region is CASSNLRDVQPQHF. The CDR3 nucleotides read TGTGCCAGCAGTAACCTCCGGGACGTTCAGCCCCAGCATTTT.

This clonotype has at least ten counts. The chain carries TRBV5-1 and TRBJ2-2; D not certain. V lost 4 bases to trimming and J lost 0 bases, with 7 bases between them. This CDR3 is built from 14 residues. Germline values: CDR1 SGHRS, CDR2 YFSETQ. The CDR3 DNA follows: TGCGCCAGCAGCGGCGGCCCGAACACCGGGGAGCTGTTTTTT. Translation: CASSGGPNTGELFF.

This clonotype was seen repeatedly, ten times or more. DNA of the CDR3: TGCAGTGCTAAGTCCGGGACGGCGGTGGAGACCCAGTACTTC. This codes for CSAKSGTAVETQYF. This rearrangement joins TRBV20-1 to TRBJ2-5, with D perhaps matching TRBD1 or TRBD2 (5 bases each). CDR1 is DFQATT, CDR2 SNEGSKA, per germline (reference sequence). Trimming stripped 4 bases from V and 5 bases from J, with 17 bases between. There are 14 residues in the CDR3.